Below are 11 T cell receptor beta chains sequenced from a single sample in a study of cytomegalovirus exposure and HLA in healthy donors. Amplification used 60 Vbeta primers and 13 Jbeta primers. The table came from immunoSEQ multiplex PCR; TCRdb's copy has only in-frame clones and leaves some out. The sample includes some 96,000 clones, roughly 80% seen only once; the top ten take 6.5% to 9%. Sequencing input: PBMCs. Every receptor here comes from a man between 35 and 55 years old in good health and CMV-seropositive.

This chain links TRBV13 with TRBJ2-3; D gene unclear. Germline values: CDR1 PRHDT, CDR2 FYEKMQ (reference sequence). The CDR3 is 11 residues long. The V end was cut by 2 bases, the J end by 6 bases, with 3 bases between. CDR3 sequence (DNA): TGTGCCAGCAGCTTATCGGATACGCAGTATTTT. Translating gives CASSLSDTQYF.

J is TRBJ2-5 and V is TRBV5-6; 9 nucleotides line up with TRBD2. Germline V gene data show CDR1 as SGHDT and CDR2 as YYEEEE. The V segment lost 0 bases and the J segment 5 bases; nucleotides outside the gene matches: 11. This CDR3 has 17 amino acids. CDR3 residues: CASSLVPAGGPQETQYF. Written as DNA, the CDR3 is TGTGCCAGCAGCTTGGTACCCGCGGGAGGGCCTCAGGAGACCCAGTACTTC.

This chain joins TRBV27 and TRBJ2-6, with TRBD1 identical over 8 bases. V shed 6 bases, J shed 2 bases, and the junction held 6 bases outside the gene matches. Germline V gene data show CDR1 as MNHEY and CDR2 as SMNVEV (reference sequence). The CDR3 contains 16 residues. As DNA, the CDR3 is TGTGCCAGCAGCCCTATGACAGGGGCTGGGGCCAACGTCCTGACTTTC. Encoded protein: CASSPMTGAGANVLTF.

The J gene is TRBJ2-7, the V gene TRBV28, with TRBD1 identical over 9 bases. The CDR3 covers 14 residues. Trimming took 5 bases from V and 1 from J; bases not matched to a gene: 3. CDR1 is MDHEN, CDR2 SYDVKM, per germline. The CDR3, as DNA: TGTGCCAGCAGTGTGACAGGGGGGTCCTACGAGCAGTACTTC. It translates to CASSVTGGSYEQYF.

The chain carries TRBV11-2 and TRBJ2-7; TRBD2 aligns across 13 bases. The CDR3 loop spans 16 amino acids. Germline values: CDR1 SGHAT, CDR2 FQNNGV. V shed 5 bases, J shed 7 bases, and the junction held 11 bases outside the gene matches. The chain's CDR3 is CASSPTLTSGGQEQYF. The CDR3 region has the DNA TGTGCCAGCAGCCCTACGCTGACTAGCGGGGGGCAGGAGCAGTACTTC.

CDR3 residues: CASSRTGGRTEAFF. Written as DNA, the CDR3 is TGTGCCAGCAGTAGGACAGGGGGCCGGACTGAAGCTTTCTTT. The rearrangement links TRBV27 to TRBJ1-1; 11 positions match TRBD1. Germline V gene sequence: CDR1 MNHEY, CDR2 SMNVEV (reference sequence). The CDR3 extends over 14 amino acids. V was pared by 5 bases and J by 5 bases, with 4 bases of the junction left unmatched.

This clone showed up just a few times. The rearrangement joins TRBV5-4 to TRBJ1-1; tentative D call: TRBD1 (5 bases). Germline V gene data show CDR1 as SGHNT and CDR2 as YYREEE (reference sequence). This CDR3 is built from 13 residues. V lost 4 bases and J lost 1, with 8 bases in between. CDR3 DNA sequence: TGTGCCAGCAGCCTAGGGGAGAACACTGAAGCTTTCTTT. Its protein is CASSLGENTEAFF.

This clone was observed a few times. The chain carries TRBV7-9 and TRBJ2-5; maybe TRBD2 (6 bases). Trimming removed 6 bases at V and 2 bases at J, with 13 bases between. CDR1 SEHNR and CDR2 FQNEAQ come from the germline V gene (reference sequence). This CDR3 has 14 residues. The CDR3 coding sequence is TGTGCCAGCAGTACCGAGGAGGGGCAAGAGACCCAGTACTTC. Translated, it gives CASSTEEGQETQYF.

This chain uses TRBV10-3 with TRBJ1-4, with a weak D call TRBD1 (5 bases). This CDR3 has 15 residues. The germline V gene has CDR1 ENHRY and CDR2 SYGVKD. The V and J ends lost 5 bases and 3 bases respectively, with 13 bases between them. The CDR3 spells CAISKGGGANEKLFF. CDR3 coding DNA: TGTGCCATCAGTAAGGGCGGGGGGGCTAATGAAAAACTGTTTTTT.

The chain employs TRBV7-2 and TRBJ2-3; no definite D call. CDR3 size: 13 residues. V lost 5 bases and J 4 bases, leaving 10 bases between the germline ends. Germline CDR1 SGHTA, CDR2 FQGNSA. In DNA form, the CDR3 reads TGTGCCAGCAGCCCTATTACCGCAGATACGCAGTATTTT. It codes for CASSPITADTQYF.

This chain connects TRBV7-2 to TRBJ2-2; TRBD2 aligns across 7 bases. CDR1 SGHTA and CDR2 FQGNSA come from the germline V gene. This CDR3 has 16 residues. The junction had 4 bases not matched to a gene; V was cut back by 1 base and J by 2 bases. CDR3 protein: CASSLGPGLNTGELFF. The CDR3 bases are TGTGCCAGCAGCTTAGGGCCGGGACTAAACACCGGGGAGCTGTTTTTT. The full variable domain, rest sourced from reference TRBV7-2 and TRBJ2-2, is GAGVSQSPSNKVTEKGKDVELRCDPISGHTALYWYRQSLGQGLEFLIYFQGNSAPDKSGLPSDRFSAERTGGSVSTLTIQRTQQEDSAVYLCASSLGPGLNTGELFFGEGSRLTVL.